The clone carrying this T cell receptor (beta chain) is labeled as medium-sized. Its target is not known. Method: immunoSEQ multiplex PCR; TCRdb's copy keeps in-frame clones and lacks some. The sample holds about 4,400 clones; about 21% are singletons and the top ten take roughly 5%. These data originate in a study of T cells in localized non-small cell lung cancer. Findings and limits, study-wide: Overall survival was longer when the density of T cells in the blood was higher. Only one tumor region was sequenced, so heterogeneity remains possible. Adjacent lung exhibited a median of approximately 50 among the 100 most abundant tumor clones.

Deletions cut 7 bases from V and 5 bases from J, with 16 bases between. Germline CDR1 is SGDLS and CDR2 is YYNGEE. The CDR3 length is 15 residues. The V call is TRBV9, the J call TRBJ1-6; no clear D. The TCR comes from a female donor at least 60 years old with stage I lung adenocarcinoma. The material was lung tumor tissue, obtained before any cancer treatment. In DNA form, the CDR3 reads TGTGCCAGCTCCAGACGAGTTAAAGATAATTCACCCCTCCACTTT. The encoded protein is CASSRRVKDNSPLHF.